The 30 T cell receptor beta chains below all came from one sample that was sequenced in a study of blood T cell repertoires in COVID-19. Data came from immunoSEQ multiplex PCR; TCRdb stores just in-frame clones and leaves some out. This sample carries more than 150,000 clones, around 80% of them seen once, and the ten largest clones take around 6.8%. Material for sequencing was peripheral blood. Receptor source: a human donor in a cohort sampled during active COVID-19.

This clone came up once. Within the sample, other DNA sequences also encode this same CDR3. The chain carries TRBV9 and TRBJ2-5, with a weak D call TRBD2 (5 bases). Germline V gene sequence: CDR1 SGDLS, CDR2 YYNGEE. The CDR3 contains 13 residues. The V end was cut by 0 bases, the J end by 5 bases, with 8 bases between. The CDR3 sequence is CASSVAGEETQYF. The CDR3 DNA reads TGTGCCAGCAGCGTAGCCGGGGAGGAGACCCAGTACTTC.

Notes on this clone: Different DNA sequences within this sample yield the same CDR3. The chain combines TRBV2 with TRBJ2-7; 8 positions agree with TRBD1. Germline V lookup: CDR1 SNHLY, CDR2 FYNNEI. This CDR3 is built from 11 residues. V dropped 6 bases and J dropped 6; count of bases not matched to a gene: 1. The CDR3 bases are TGTGCCAGCAGCACAGGGGGCGAGCAGTACTTC. Protein sequence: CASSTGGEQYF. Full variable domain (outside the CDR3, taken from reference TRBV2 and TRBJ2-7): EPEVTQTPSHQVTQMGQEVILRCVPISNHLYFYWYRQILGQKVEFLVSFYNNEISEKSEIFDDQFSVERPDGSNFTLKIRSTKLEDSAMYFCASSTGGEQYFGPGTRLTVT.

The genes are TRBV6-6 and TRBJ2-7; a weak D match, TRBD1 (6 bases). CDR1 is MNHNY and CDR2 is SVGAGI in the germline V gene (reference sequence). This CDR3 region has 13 residues. Deletions cut 6 bases from V and 1 base from J, with 10 bases between. CDR3 nucleotides: TGTGCCAGCAGCACAGGGAAATCCTACGAGCAGTACTTC. Encoded protein: CASSTGKSYEQYF.

CDR3 coding DNA: TGCAGCGTTGACGTGGGAGGACCCGAGAAGAGAGCTTTCTTT. Protein sequence: CSVDVGGPEKRAFF. The chain joins TRBV29-1 to TRBJ1-1; no definite D call. Germline values: CDR1 SQVTM, CDR2 ANQGSEA. CDR3 size: 14 residues. Trimming took off 3 bases at V and 10 bases at J, with 21 bases between the two ends.

The V and J genes are TRBV5-1 and TRBJ2-5; D is uncertain. V lost 0 bases, J lost 2 bases, and 5 bases lay in between. The CDR3 runs 13 residues. Germline-derived CDR1 and CDR2 are SGHRS and YFSETQ. The chain's CDR3 is CASSLGYQETQYF. The CDR3 coding sequence is TGCGCCAGCAGCTTGGGCTATCAAGAGACCCAGTACTTC. The variable domain in full, completed from reference TRBV5-1 and TRBJ2-5, reads KAGVTQTPRYLIKTRGQQVTLSCSPISGHRSVSWYQQTPGQGLQFLFEYFSETQRNKGNFPGRFSGRQFSNSRSEMNVSTLELGDSALYLCASSLGYQETQYFGPGTRLLVL.

This chain joins TRBV12-3 or TRBV12-4 and TRBJ2-1, with 7 bases identical to TRBD1. V lost 6 bases and J lost 8; bases outside the gene matches: 4. CDR3 size: 12 residues. The DNA for the CDR3 is TGTGCCAGCAGCATCGACAGGGATGAGCAGTTCTTC. Residues: CASSIDRDEQFF.

This clone is a singleton in its sample. The chain combines TRBV3-1 (or the pseudogene TRBV3-2) with TRBJ2-1, with TRBD2 identical over 15 bases. V shed 0 bases and J 2 bases; nucleotides not matched to a gene: 5. This CDR3 spans 19 amino acids. Germline V gene sequence: CDR1 LGHDT, CDR2 YNNKEL (reference sequence). The CDR3 region has the DNA TGTGCCAGCAGCCAAGAGCCGGGACTAGCGGGGGGCCCCTACAATGAGCAGTTCTTC. The encoded protein is CASSQEPGLAGGPYNEQFF.

The chain carries TRBV29-1 and TRBJ2-1; 10 bases line up with TRBD1. The J segment lost 5 bases and the V segment lost 7 bases, leaving 11 bases of the junction unmatched. Germline V gene data show CDR1 as SQVTM and CDR2 as ANQGSEA. CDR3 size: 15 residues. CDR3 in amino acids: CSADPLGQGNNEQFF. The CDR3 bases are TGCAGCGCCGACCCTCTGGGACAGGGGAACAATGAGCAGTTCTTC.

V usage is TRBV15 and J usage is TRBJ2-1; D not resolved. This CDR3 has 15 residues. V dropped 0 bases and J dropped 2 bases, with 8 bases sitting between them. In germline, CDR1 is LNHNV, CDR2 YYDKDF (reference sequence). This CDR3 reads CATSRDVRAYNEQFF. Here the CDR3 DNA reads TGTGCCACCAGCAGAGATGTAAGAGCCTACAATGAGCAGTTCTTC.

There are a few counts of this clone. The chain combines TRBV2 with TRBJ2-7, with TRBD1 as a possible D gene (5 bases). CDR1 SNHLY and CDR2 FYNNEI come from the germline V gene. V gave up 10 bases and J gave up 0 bases, with 13 bases separating them. The CDR3 sequence is 13 residues long. This CDR3 is CATSRTPSYEQYF. CDR3 sequence (DNA): TGTGCCACTTCACGGACACCCTCCTACGAGCAGTACTTC.

The genes are TRBV4-1 and TRBJ1-2, with D possibly TRBD1 on 6 matching bases. V lost 4 bases and J 1 base, leaving 16 bases between the germline ends. The germline gives CDR1 MGHRA, CDR2 YSYEKL. The CDR3 runs to 16 residues. CDR3: CASSPQTGRNNYGYTF. For the CDR3, the DNA is TGCGCCAGCAGCCCGCAAACAGGGCGCAATAACTATGGCTACACCTTC.

The chain employs TRBV19 and TRBJ2-3; TRBD2 might be the D (6 bases). Germline lookup yields CDR1 LNHDA and CDR2 SQIVND (reference sequence). The CDR3 totals 16 residues. V shed 3 bases and J shed 0 bases, with 13 bases lying between them. This CDR3 reads CASSIFGGTSTDTQYF. In nucleotides, the CDR3 is TGTGCCAGTAGTATCTTCGGGGGAACTAGCACAGATACGCAGTATTTT. The full variable domain, its missing parts supplied by reference TRBV19 and TRBJ2-3, is DGGITQSPKYLFRKEGQNVTLSCEQNLNHDAMYWYRQDPGQGLRLIYYSQIVNDFQKGDIAEGYSVSREKKESFPLTVTSAQKNPTAFYLCASSIFGGTSTDTQYFGPGTRLTVL.

J is TRBJ1-2 and V is TRBV19; the match to TRBD1 covers 9 bases. This CDR3 has 13 amino acids. V shed 8 bases and J 0 bases; nucleotides not matched to a gene: 1. Germline loops: CDR1 LNHDA, CDR2 SQIVND (reference sequence). The CDR3 nucleotides are TGTGCCAGTCACAGGGGGCCTAACTATGGCTACACCTTC. It is translated as CASHRGPNYGYTF.

This chain uses TRBV25-1 with TRBJ2-7, with 7 positions matching TRBD2. Trimming removed 8 bases from V and 5 bases from J; junction bases left unmatched: 9. There are 13 residues in the CDR3. Germline V gene lookup returns CDR1 MGHDK and CDR2 SYGVNS. CDR3: CASGRDWGDEQYF. CDR3 nucleotide sequence: TGTGCCAGCGGGAGGGACTGGGGGGACGAGCAGTACTTC.

This clone appeared once. The V gene is TRBV3-1 (or the pseudogene TRBV3-2), the J gene TRBJ2-7; D remains unclear. CDR1 LGHDT and CDR2 YNNKEL come from the germline V gene (reference sequence). The CDR3 runs 14 residues. V lost 0 bases, J lost 3 bases, and 9 bases lay in between. CDR3 DNA: TGTGCCAGCAGCCAAGACAGCGTAATCTACGAGCAGTACTTC. Protein product: CASSQDSVIYEQYF.

The rearrangement links TRBV2 to TRBJ1-1; tentatively, D is TRBD1 (6 bases). The V gene's germline CDR1 is SNHLY and CDR2 FYNNEI. This CDR3 has 15 residues. V was clipped by 6 bases and J by 8 bases, with 22 bases between them. The DNA for the CDR3 is TGTGCCAGCAGCGCACAGGGATTCCTCGCCCAGGAAGCTTTCTTT. Translated, it gives CASSAQGFLAQEAFF.

The V gene is TRBV12-3 or TRBV12-4, the J gene TRBJ1-1; a possible D gene is TRBD1 (6 bases). Deletions cut 8 bases from V and 0 bases from J, with 10 bases between. The CDR3 runs to 13 residues. CDR3 residues: CASFRTVNTEAFF. Here the CDR3 DNA reads TGTGCCAGCTTTAGGACAGTGAACACTGAAGCTTTCTTT.

The V and J genes are TRBV24-1 and TRBJ2-1; a possible D gene is TRBD1 (6 bases). CDR1 and CDR2 from the germline V gene are KGHDR and SFDVKD. This CDR3 comprises 15 residues. V shed 0 bases and J shed 5 bases, with 10 bases lying between them. The CDR3 sequence is CATSDLLDRDNEQFF. CDR3 bases: TGTGCCACCAGTGATTTGTTGGACAGAGACAATGAGCAGTTCTTC.

The chain combines TRBV2 with TRBJ2-5; 8 nucleotides match TRBD1. The V and J ends lost 8 bases and 5 bases, in that order; junction bases with no gene match: 4. Germline values: CDR1 SNHLY, CDR2 FYNNEI. CDR3 length: 12 residues. CDR3 coding DNA: TGTGCCAGCCTTGGACAGGGCGAGACCCAGTACTTC. Translation gives CASLGQGETQYF. Complete variable domain (other parts from reference TRBV2 and TRBJ2-5): EPEVTQTPSHQVTQMGQEVILRCVPISNHLYFYWYRQILGQKVEFLVSFYNNEISEKSEIFDDQFSVERPDGSNFTLKIRSTKLEDSAMYFCASLGQGETQYFGPGTRLLVL.

This clone was seen just once. V gene TRBV2 combines with J gene TRBJ2-1; D call uncertain. Germline CDR1 and CDR2: SNHLY and FYNNEI. Between the trimmed V and J ends, which lost 6 bases and 7 bases, there was a span of 10 bases. The length of the CDR3 is 12 residues. CDR3 bases: TGTGCCAGCAGATACACGGAGAATGAGCAGTTCTTC. It codes for CASRYTENEQFF.

The V and J genes are TRBV19 and TRBJ2-1; 8 bases fit TRBD2. Germline V gene data show CDR1 as LNHDA and CDR2 as SQIVND (reference sequence). The CDR3 covers 16 residues. V lost 4 bases to trimming and J lost 4 bases; unmatched junction nucleotides: 9. CDR3 loop: CASSTGRGGSYNEQFF. The CDR3 DNA is TGTGCCAGTAGTACCGGGAGGGGGGGGAGTTACAATGAGCAGTTCTTC. Drawing the rest from reference TRBV19 and TRBJ2-1, the complete variable domain is DGGITQSPKYLFRKEGQNVTLSCEQNLNHDAMYWYRQDPGQGLRLIYYSQIVNDFQKGDIAEGYSVSREKKESFPLTVTSAQKNPTAFYLCASSTGRGGSYNEQFFGPGTRLTVL.

The V gene is TRBV5-1, the J gene TRBJ1-1; no firm D call. CDR1 and CDR2 (germline): SGHRS, YFSETQ. CDR3 length: 14 residues. Trimming shortened V by 3 bases and J by 1 base, and 10 bases separated the two germline ends. CDR3 residues: CASSSLGGNTEAFF. CDR3 sequence (DNA): TGCGCCAGCAGCTCCCTTGGAGGGAACACTGAAGCTTTCTTT.

The chain joins TRBV2 to TRBJ2-7, with D unclear. The CDR3 has 12 amino acids. The germline V gene encodes CDR1 SNHLY and CDR2 FYNNEI. V dropped 7 bases and J dropped 4 bases, with 11 bases sitting between them. The CDR3, as DNA: TGTGCCAGCACCACAGCTGGATACGAGCAGTACTTC. Protein product: CASTTAGYEQYF.

This clone was detected only a few times. The chain recombines TRBV9 with TRBJ2-3, with 14 bases that match TRBD2. The germline V gene has CDR1 SGDLS and CDR2 YYNGEE. V was pared by 3 bases and J by 1 base, with 4 bases of the junction left unmatched. The CDR3 runs 17 residues. CDR3 nucleotide sequence: TGTGCCAGCAGCGCCGGGACTAGCGGGGGCCGCACAGATACGCAGTATTTT. Its protein product is CASSAGTSGGRTDTQYF.

This chain connects TRBV12-3 or TRBV12-4 to TRBJ1-1; D is perhaps TRBD1 (5 bases). V was pared by 10 bases and J by 5 bases, with 11 bases between. The CDR3 covers 11 residues. Here the CDR3 DNA reads TGTGCCACAGCAGGGTTAACTGAAGCTTTCTTT. It yields the protein CATAGLTEAFF.

This chain joins TRBV11-2 and TRBJ2-7; a possible D gene is TRBD1 (6 bases). The CDR3 runs to 12 residues. CDR1 and CDR2 (germline): SGHAT, FQNNGV. V was pared by 5 bases and J by 6 bases, with 11 bases between. CDR3 coding DNA: TGTGCCAGCAGCCGAACAGGGATCGAGCAGTACTTC. Amino acid sequence: CASSRTGIEQYF.

This chain uses TRBV7-9 with TRBJ1-2; D gene ambiguous. From germline, CDR1 is SEHNR and CDR2 FQNEAQ (reference sequence). The CDR3 extends over 14 amino acids. V shed 3 bases and J shed 5 bases, with 13 bases lying between them. DNA for the CDR3: TGTGCCAGCAGCTTCGATTTAGCGAGTTATGGCTACACCTTC. This codes for CASSFDLASYGYTF.

V is TRBV5-5 and J is TRBJ1-5; tentative D call: TRBD1 (5 bases). Trimming shortened V by 4 bases and J by 3 bases, and 14 bases separated the two germline ends. CDR3 length: 15 amino acids. Per germline, CDR1 SGHKS and CDR2 YYEKEE (reference sequence). CDR3: CASSVLGGDNQPQHF. CDR3 bases: TGTGCCAGCAGCGTACTCGGGGGGGACAATCAGCCCCAGCATTTT.

J is TRBJ2-7 and V is TRBV11-2, with 7 bases aligning to TRBD2. The germline V gene encodes CDR1 SGHAT and CDR2 FQNNGV. The CDR3 totals 17 residues. The trim removed 5 bases at V and 2 bases at J, leaving 15 bases unmatched. The CDR3 region is CASSISPAGDRTYEQYF. In DNA, the CDR3 is TGTGCCAGCAGCATCAGCCCGGCGGGGGATAGAACCTACGAGCAGTACTTC.

The rearrangement joins TRBV7-6 to TRBJ1-2, with 8 bases that match TRBD1. CDR3 length: 15 residues. The V gene end was trimmed by 5 bases and the J gene end by 3 bases; junction bases not matched to a gene: 8. CDR1 and CDR2 from the germline V gene are SGHVS and FNYEAQ. The CDR3 spells CASSRGQGVDYGYTF. The CDR3 nucleotides are TGTGCCAGCAGCCGCGGACAGGGAGTAGACTATGGCTACACCTTC.